This T cell receptor beta chain is drawn from a study of Ad26.COV2.S vaccination and SARS-CoV-2 variants. Overall study findings and caveats: Recipients given vaccine exceeded placebo recipients in spike-specific TCR breadth. Substantial breadth was reportedly displayed by spike-specific CD8+ and CD4+ T cell responses after vaccination.

Notes on this clone: The antigen is unknown.

Germline CDR1 is MNHNY and CDR2 is SVGAGI (reference sequence). This CDR3 region has 15 residues. Trimming shortened V by 2 bases and J by 5 bases, and 15 bases separated the two germline ends. TCRdb's copy holds only in-frame clones and misses some; the assay was immunoSEQ multiplex PCR. This sample has roughly 380,000 clones, with approximately 90% found just once. This sequence was found in a human donor who had recovered from COVID-19. The V call is TRBV6-6, the J call TRBJ2-5; weak D call: TRBD2 (7 bases). The sample in question was peripheral blood, obtained after recovery from COVID-19. Here the CDR3 reads CASSYGGGHAETQYF. CDR3 nucleotides: TGTGCCAGCAGTTACGGGGGGGGGCATGCGGAGACCCAGTACTTC.